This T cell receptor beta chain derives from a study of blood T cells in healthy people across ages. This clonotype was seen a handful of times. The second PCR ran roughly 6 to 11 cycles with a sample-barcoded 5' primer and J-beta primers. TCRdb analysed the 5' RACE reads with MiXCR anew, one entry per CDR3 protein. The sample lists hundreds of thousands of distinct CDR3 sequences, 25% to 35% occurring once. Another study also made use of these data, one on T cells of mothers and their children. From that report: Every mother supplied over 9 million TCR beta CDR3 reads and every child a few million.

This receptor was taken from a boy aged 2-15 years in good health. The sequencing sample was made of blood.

CDR3 nucleotides: TGCGCCAGCAGCCAAGATCTCAGGGGGTACGAGCAGTACTTC. Amino acids: CASSQDLRGYEQYF. The chain joins TRBV4-1 to TRBJ2-5; 7 bases are shared with TRBD1. Near its end, the DNA agrees better with TRBJ2-7, so the J call may be wrong. Germline values: CDR1 MGHRA, CDR2 YSYEKL. The CDR3 is 14 residues long.